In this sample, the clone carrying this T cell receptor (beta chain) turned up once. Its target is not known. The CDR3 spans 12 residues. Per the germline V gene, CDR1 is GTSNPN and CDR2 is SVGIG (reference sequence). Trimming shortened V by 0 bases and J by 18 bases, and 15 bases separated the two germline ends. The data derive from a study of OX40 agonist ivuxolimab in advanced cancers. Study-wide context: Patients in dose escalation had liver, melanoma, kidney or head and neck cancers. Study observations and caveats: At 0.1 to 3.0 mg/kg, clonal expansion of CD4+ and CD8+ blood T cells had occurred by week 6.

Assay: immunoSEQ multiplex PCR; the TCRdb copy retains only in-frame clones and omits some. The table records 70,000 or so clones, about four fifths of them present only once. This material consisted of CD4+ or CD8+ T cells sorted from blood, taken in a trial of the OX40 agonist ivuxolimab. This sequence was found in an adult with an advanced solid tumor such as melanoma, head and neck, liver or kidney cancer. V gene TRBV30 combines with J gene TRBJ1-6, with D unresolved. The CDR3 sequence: CAWSVMGSYAHF. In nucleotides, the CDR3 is TGTGCCTGGAGTGTAATGGGTTCTTACGCCCACTTT. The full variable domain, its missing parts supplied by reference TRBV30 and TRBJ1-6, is SQTIHQWPATLVQPVGSPLSLECTVEGTSNPNLYWYRQAAGRGLQLLFYSVGIGQISSEVPQNLSASRPQDRQFILSSKKLLLSDSGFYLCAWSVMGSYAHFGNGTRLTVT.